A single sample is the source of the 9 T cell receptor beta chains below, sequenced in a study of STAT5B mutations in CD4+ large granular lymphocyte leukemia. Libraries were prepared by immunoSEQ multiplex PCR; TCRdb keeps only in-frame clonotypes and omits some of them. The table shows tens of thousands of clones, with 75% to 85% occurring only once. Sequences were obtained from CD4+ T cells from blood buffy coats. These receptors came from a human donor in good health.

The genes are TRBV19 and TRBJ2-3; weak D call: TRBD2 (6 bases). Germline-derived CDR1 and CDR2 are LNHDA and SQIVND (reference sequence). V lost 10 bases, J lost 2 bases, and 16 bases lay in between. The CDR3 runs 14 residues. The CDR3 DNA reads as TGTGCCACCTGCGGGGTGGGGTTCACAGATACGCAGTATTTT. Translation: CATCGVGFTDTQYF.

The chain couples TRBV10-3 to TRBJ2-1; 8 bases line up with TRBD2. Losses at the gene ends were 8 bases for V and 9 bases for J; bases not matched to a gene: 6. From germline, CDR1 is ENHRY and CDR2 SYGVKD. The CDR3 runs 12 residues. Here the CDR3 reads CAISDREGEQFF. In nucleotides, the CDR3 is TGTGCCATCTCGGACCGGGAGGGTGAGCAGTTCTTC.

The chain links TRBV10-3 to TRBJ2-7; 11 nucleotides line up with TRBD2. Germline V CDR1 and CDR2: ENHRY, SYGVKD. This CDR3 is 15 amino acids long. The J segment lost 2 bases and the V segment lost 11 bases, leaving 11 bases of the junction unmatched. CDR3 in amino acids: CAASLLAGGPYEQYF. CDR3 bases: TGTGCCGCCAGCTTGTTAGCGGGGGGGCCCTACGAGCAGTACTTC.

The chain employs TRBV19 and TRBJ2-5; weak D call: TRBD2 (6 bases). The CDR3 runs 15 residues. Trimming stripped 5 bases from V and 4 bases from J, with 17 bases between. In germline, CDR1 is LNHDA, CDR2 SQIVND (reference sequence). The CDR3 DNA follows: TGTGCCAGTAGTGGAGGGACCGCTTTACGAGAGACCCAGTACTTC. Translated, it gives CASSGGTALRETQYF.

The rearrangement uses TRBV25-1 and TRBJ2-2; TRBD1 matches 9 bases. This CDR3 contains 16 residues. V lost 2 bases to trimming and J lost 6 bases; unmatched junction nucleotides: 7. Germline values: CDR1 MGHDK, CDR2 SYGVNS. The CDR3 nucleotides read TGTGCCAGCAGTGAAGGCACAGGGGGCTACGCCGGGGAGCTGTTTTTT. It yields the protein CASSEGTGGYAGELFF.

The V call is TRBV6-1, the J call TRBJ2-3; D ambiguous. The CDR3 consists of 14 residues. Germline-derived CDR1 and CDR2 are MNHNS and SASEGT. Trimming stripped 7 bases from V and 4 bases from J, with 15 bases between. CDR3 in DNA: TGTGCCAGCAATTCCCCCCAATACTCAGATACGCAGTATTTT. It encodes CASNSPQYSDTQYF.

CDR3 sequence reads: CASSATSFTDTQYF. The CDR3 DNA follows: TGTGCCAGCAGCGCGACGTCATTTACAGATACGCAGTATTTT. The chain joins TRBV9 to TRBJ2-3; D gene unclear. The germline V gene encodes CDR1 SGDLS and CDR2 YYNGEE. CDR3 length: 14 amino acids. V lost 3 bases to trimming and J lost 3 bases, with 11 bases between them.

The chain uses TRBV7-9 and TRBJ1-1, with 10 nucleotides matching TRBD1. The germline CDR1 and CDR2 sequences are SEHNR and FQNEAQ (reference sequence). V lost 1 base and J lost 3; bases outside the gene matches: 8. There are 17 residues in the CDR3. CDR3 DNA sequence: TGTGCCAGCAGCTTAGGACAGGGGGCTACCGGCGACACTGAAGCTTTCTTT. Encoded protein: CASSLGQGATGDTEAFF.

This sequence joins TRBV9 and TRBJ2-6; possibly TRBD1 or TRBD2 for D (6 bases each). Germline V gene lookup returns CDR1 SGDLS and CDR2 YYNGEE. V was pared by 10 bases and J by 0 bases, with 17 bases between. The CDR3 consists of 16 residues. The CDR3 nucleotides read TGTGCCTGCAAGGGGGGCCACCTCTCTGGGGCCAACGTCCTGACTTTC. It encodes CACKGGHLSGANVLTF.